This T cell receptor beta chain was recovered during a study of cytomegalovirus exposure and HLA in healthy donors. The PCR used 60 Vbeta and 13 Jbeta primers. Some clones are missing from TCRdb's copy, which holds only in-frame ones; the method was immunoSEQ multiplex PCR. The top ten hold about 2.8% of the sample, which has about 63,000 clones, roughly three quarters seen once. Study-wide points: The study put around 180 TCR beta chains on its list as cytomegalovirus-associated. A later analysis reportedly identified an Asian-associated ancestry cluster as carrying fewer N-insertions than the approximately 730-donor mean. Reportedly, HLA-A and HLA-B alleles of most subjects were accurately predicted from TCR beta.

Details on this clone: The antigen remains undetermined.

Per the germline V gene, CDR1 is MNHEY and CDR2 is SMNVEV (reference sequence). Trimming cost V 2 bases and J 3 bases, with 10 bases left between them. CDR3 length: 14 amino acids. The chain links TRBV27 to TRBJ1-1; D gene ambiguous. What was sequenced was PBMCs. The TCR comes from a woman aged 25 to 39 in good health and CMV-seronegative. CDR3 DNA: TGTGCCAGCAGTTTAGGGTGGAGAGACACTGAAGCTTTCTTT. As protein: CASSLGWRDTEAFF.